Each of the 30 T cell receptor beta chains below was sequenced from the same sample in a study of T cell repertoires in cytomegalovirus infection. The antigens for these receptors are not known. TCRdb reprocessed the reads with MiXCR, giving one entry per CDR3 protein. In the table there are roughly 860,000 distinct CDR3 sequences, about 33% of which are singletons. Sequencing used cultured CD8+ T cells from PBMCs, obtained from culture after CMV antigen stimulation. These receptor sequences come from a human donor in good health (CMV status not recorded). Some clones in this sample may be carry-over from other donors' samples.

This clonotype was seen a handful of times. The rearrangement uses TRBV20-1 and TRBJ2-7, with D tentatively TRBD1 or TRBD2 (5 bases each). The length of the CDR3 is 13 residues. V lost 4 bases and J 3 bases, leaving 13 bases between the germline ends. CDR1 is DFQATT, CDR2 SNEGSKA, per germline (reference sequence). In DNA, the CDR3 is TGCAGTGCTATCCGGGACCCGAACTACGAGCAGTACGTC. The encoded protein is CSAIRDPNYEQYV.

The rearrangement links TRBV10-3 to TRBJ2-1, with a tentative D call TRBD1 (5 bases). V lost 5 bases to trimming and J lost 4 bases, with 18 bases between them. The CDR3 length is 16 residues. CDR1 and CDR2 from the germline V gene are ENHRY and SYGVKD. The CDR3 here is CAISPATGMGYNEQFF. DNA of the CDR3: TGTGCCATCAGTCCGGCCACAGGAATGGGTTACAATGAGCAGTTCTTC.

This clonotype showed up many times. The CDR3 reads CASSLVGNWGAPSSYNEQFF. The CDR3 DNA follows: TGTGCCAGCAGCTTAGTGGGGAATTGGGGGGCCCCGAGCTCCTACAATGAGCAGTTCTTC. The chain is built from TRBV7-6 and TRBJ2-1; D possibly uses TRBD1 or TRBD2 (6 bases each). Germline values: CDR1 SGHVS, CDR2 FNYEAQ. This CDR3 has 20 residues. V was trimmed by 1 base and J by 0 bases, leaving 22 bases between them.

This clonotype has a handful of counts. The genes are TRBV20-1 and TRBJ2-1; D is tentatively TRBD1 or TRBD2 (6 bases each). This CDR3 has 17 residues. Germline V gives CDR1 DFQATT, CDR2 SNEGSKA (reference sequence). V lost 1 base to trimming and J lost 2 bases, with 18 bases between them. CDR3: CSARGGATGTPYNEQFF. The CDR3 nucleotides read TGCAGTGCTAGAGGGGGGGCAACAGGGACCCCCTACAATGAGCAGTTCTTC.

This clonotype was detected many times. This chain connects TRBV7-2 to TRBJ2-2, with D possibly TRBD2 on 6 matching bases. Trimming removed 3 bases at V and 0 bases at J, with 8 bases between. The CDR3 is 15 amino acids. CDR1 and CDR2 from the germline V gene are SGHTA and FQGNSA. The CDR3 DNA reads TGTGCCAGCAGCTTCGGGACTCCGAACACCGGGGAGCTGTTTTTT. As protein: CASSFGTPNTGELFF.

This clonotype was counted between two and nine times. The chain joins TRBV12-3 or TRBV12-4 to TRBJ1-5, with 8 bases lining up with TRBD1. This CDR3 region has 14 residues. The V segment lost 6 bases and the J segment 8 bases; nucleotides outside the gene matches: 9. The CDR3 DNA reads as TGTGCCAGCAGCTGGACAGGGCCCTTGGAGCCCCAGCATTTT. Translated, it gives CASSWTGPLEPQHF.

Many counts were recorded for this clonotype. The chain has TRBV7-8 and TRBJ2-3; tentative D call: TRBD2 (7 bases). The CDR3 totals 16 residues. The germline V gene has CDR1 SGHVS and CDR2 FQNEAQ. Trimming shortened V by 5 bases and J by 0 bases, and 15 bases separated the two germline ends. The CDR3 region is CASSPWGGASTDTQYF. The DNA of the CDR3 is TGTGCCAGCAGCCCTTGGGGGGGCGCTAGCACAGATACGCAGTATTTT.

The V and J genes are TRBV10-3 and TRBJ1-4; 7 positions agree with TRBD1. The CDR3 contains 13 residues. Germline CDR1 and CDR2: ENHRY and SYGVKD. After removal of 5 bases from V and 6 bases from J, the junction contained 3 bases not matched to a gene. CDR3 sequence: CAISRDSYEKLFF. In DNA, the CDR3 is TGTGCCATCAGTCGGGACAGCTATGAAAAACTGTTTTTT.

This rearrangement joins TRBV29-1 to TRBJ1-2; D remains unclear. Germline values: CDR1 SQVTM, CDR2 ANQGSEA. V was cut by 3 bases and J by 4 bases, with 9 bases left in between. This CDR3 spans 12 amino acids. The CDR3 is CSVDEGIYGYTF. CDR3 nucleotide sequence: TGCAGCGTTGATGAGGGAATCTATGGCTACACCTTC.

This sequence joins TRBV11-3 and TRBJ1-1; 7 bases agree with TRBD1. The germline V gene encodes CDR1 SGHNT and CDR2 YENEEA. Losses at the gene ends were 4 bases for V and 0 bases for J; bases not matched to a gene: 5. The CDR3 totals 15 residues. DNA for the CDR3: TGTGCCAGCAGCTCCGGGGACAGCTTGAACACTGAAGCTTTCTTT. This sequence encodes CASSSGDSLNTEAFF.

This clonotype was counted only a few times. The J gene is TRBJ2-1, the V gene TRBV28; 8 bases line up with TRBD2. The CDR3 totals 16 residues. Germline V lookup: CDR1 MDHEN, CDR2 SYDVKM. J was trimmed by 0 bases and V by 1 base; bases with no gene match: 2. The chain's CDR3 is CASSLFRGGSYNEQFF. For the CDR3, the DNA is TGTGCCAGCAGTTTATTCCGGGGGGGCTCCTACAATGAGCAGTTCTTC.

V is TRBV20-1 and J is TRBJ1-3; TRBD1 agrees at 7 bases. The CDR3 is 16 residues long. Germline CDR1 DFQATT, CDR2 SNEGSKA (reference sequence). J lost 4 bases, V lost 6 bases, and 15 bases had no gene match. The CDR3: CSARARRQGTGNTIYF. The CDR3 coding sequence is TGCAGTGCCCGAGCGAGAAGACAGGGCACCGGAAACACCATATATTTT.

This clonotype has a handful of counts. The chain combines TRBV2 with TRBJ1-2; D is perhaps TRBD1 (6 bases). The germline gives CDR1 SNHLY, CDR2 FYNNEI. The CDR3 spans 14 residues. V was shortened by 6 bases and J by 2 bases, with 13 bases between the two germline ends. Here the CDR3 reads CASRVQGGNYGYTF. In DNA form, the CDR3 reads TGTGCCAGCAGGGTCCAAGGGGGAAACTATGGCTACACCTTC.

This clonotype came up once. The CDR3 reads CASSLGDSFYEQYV. As DNA, the CDR3 is TGTGCCAGCAGCTTGGGGGACAGCTTCTACGAGCAGTACGTC. The chain joins TRBV5-6 to TRBJ2-7, with 7 nucleotides matching TRBD1. The ends lost 0 bases at V and 3 bases at J; junction bases unmatched: 3. Germline CDR1 reads SGHDT; CDR2 reads YYEEEE. This CDR3 is built from 14 residues.

The chain has TRBV5-1 and TRBJ1-1; 7 bases match TRBD1. The CDR3 runs to 16 residues. Trimming cost V 4 bases and J 0 bases; bases outside gene matches: 9. CDR1 and CDR2 (germline): SGHRS, YFSETQ. As DNA, the CDR3 is TGCGCCAGCAGCAGATCCTCCGGGACAGTGAACACTGAAGCTTTCTTT. It encodes CASSRSSGTVNTEAFF.

This clonotype occurred a few times. The genes are TRBV18 and TRBJ1-2; 8 bases line up with TRBD1. The CDR3 runs 16 residues. The junction had 9 bases not matched to a gene; V was cut back by 2 bases and J by 4 bases. Germline CDR1 and CDR2: KGHSH and LQKENI. This CDR3 reads CASSPSTRGQTYGYTF. The CDR3 DNA reads TGTGCCAGCTCACCAAGTACCAGGGGGCAAACCTATGGCTACACCTTC. Complete variable domain (other parts from reference TRBV18 and TRBJ1-2): NAGVMQNPRHLVRRRGQEARLRCSPMKGHSHVYWYRQLPEEGLKFMVYLQKENIIDESGMPKERFSAEFPKEGPSILRIQQVVRGDSAAYFCASSPSTRGQTYGYTFGSGTRLTVV.

The chain recombines TRBV2 with TRBJ2-5; no clear D. CDR1 and CDR2 (germline): SNHLY, FYNNEI. There are 11 residues in the CDR3. V shed 4 bases and J shed 4 bases, with 4 bases lying between them. The CDR3, as DNA: TGTGCCAGCAGTGTCCGAGAGACCCAGTACTTC. This encodes CASSVRETQYF.

This chain uses TRBV12-3 or TRBV12-4 with TRBJ2-3, with no clear D. The CDR3 covers 15 residues. V lost 5 bases, J lost 0 bases, and 12 bases lay in between. CDR3 protein: CASSGKVESTDTQYF. CDR3 coding DNA: TGTGCCAGCAGTGGGAAGGTGGAAAGCACAGATACGCAGTATTTT.

This clonotype was observed many times. The chain joins TRBV7-9 to TRBJ1-1; tentative D call: TRBD1 (6 bases). Germline V gene lookup returns CDR1 SEHNR and CDR2 FQNEAQ (reference sequence). The V gene lost 2 bases and the J gene lost 4 bases, with 11 bases spanning the gap. The CDR3 spans 14 residues. CDR3 nucleotides: TGTGCCAGCAGCTTATTACAGGGAGGCACTGAAGCTTTCTTT. It codes for CASSLLQGGTEAFF.

In this sample, this clonotype turned up a few times. The V call is TRBV9, the J call TRBJ2-1; 14 nucleotides agree with TRBD2. The CDR3 length is 16 residues. Per germline, CDR1 SGDLS and CDR2 YYNGEE. V shed 4 bases and J 8 bases; nucleotides not matched to a gene: 8. Here the CDR3 reads CASSPRTSGGSYEQFF. The CDR3 DNA reads as TGTGCCAGCAGCCCCCGGACTAGCGGGGGGAGTTATGAGCAGTTCTTC.

This clonotype appeared once. This chain links TRBV7-9 with TRBJ2-7; 7 nucleotides match TRBD1. This CDR3 has 14 residues. V shed 4 bases, J shed 0 bases, and the junction held 3 bases outside the gene matches. The germline V gene has CDR1 SEHNR and CDR2 FQNEAQ (reference sequence). The CDR3 loop is CASSSGTDSYEQYV. The CDR3 DNA is TGTGCCAGCAGCTCCGGGACAGACTCCTACGAGCAGTACGTC.

This clonotype occurred a few times. This rearrangement joins TRBV4-1 to TRBJ2-5; D possibly uses TRBD1 or TRBD2 (5 bases each). Germline loops: CDR1 MGHRA, CDR2 YSYEKL. The CDR3 is 14 amino acids. Trimming removed 3 bases from V and 4 bases from J, with 12 bases in between. CDR3 residues: CASSHGPGRETQYF. CDR3 bases: TGCGCCAGCAGCCATGGTCCAGGGAGAGAGACCCAGTACTTC.

This clonotype occurred a few times. The chain combines TRBV28 with TRBJ2-5, with TRBD1 matching 7 bases. V was pared by 4 bases and J by 1 base, with 15 bases of the junction left unmatched. Per the germline V gene, CDR1 is MDHEN and CDR2 is SYDVKM. The CDR3 totals 18 residues. CDR3: CASSSRTPLQGVQETQYF. The CDR3 region has the DNA TGTGCCAGCAGTTCCCGTACACCACTTCAGGGGGTCCAAGAGACCCAGTACTTC.

This clonotype appeared many times. The chain is built from TRBV7-2 and TRBJ1-5, with 8 bases lining up with TRBD1. The CDR3 is 18 amino acids. Germline V gene data show CDR1 as SGHTA and CDR2 as FQGNSA. V shed 6 bases and J 3 bases; nucleotides not matched to a gene: 16. Here the CDR3 DNA reads TGTGCCAGCAGTCTTAGCGGTGGAGGACAGGGCTTCAATCAGCCCCAGCATTTT. Protein: CASSLSGGGQGFNQPQHF.

This clonotype has just a few counts. The rearrangement links TRBV7-2 to TRBJ1-1; D call uncertain. The V gene lost 3 bases and the J gene lost 8 bases, with 13 bases spanning the gap. Germline CDR1 and CDR2: SGHTA and FQGNSA. The CDR3 extends over 13 amino acids. In DNA, the CDR3 is TGTGCCAGCAGCTTTACCCTAGGGCACGAAGCTTTCTTT. Translation: CASSFTLGHEAFF.

The chain links TRBV7-9 to TRBJ2-3, with D hard to call. This CDR3 comprises 15 residues. Looked up from germline, CDR1 is SEHNR and CDR2 is FQNEAQ (reference sequence). Trimming removed 8 bases at V and 1 base at J, with 16 bases between. In nucleotides, the CDR3 is TGTGCCAGCGACCCTCCTAAGGCTCGCACAGATACGCAGTATTTT. This codes for CASDPPKARTDTQYF.

This clonotype occurred a few times. This chain links TRBV6-1 with TRBJ2-1; TRBD2 agrees at 11 bases. The germline CDR1 and CDR2 sequences are MNHNS and SASEGT. V lost 0 bases, J lost 6 bases, and 4 bases stayed unmatched. CDR3 length: 16 residues. As DNA, the CDR3 is TGTGCCAGCAGTGAAGCACCTAGCGGGGGGCCCAATGAGCAGTTCTTC. Its translation is CASSEAPSGGPNEQFF.

This clonotype appeared a single time. The J gene is TRBJ2-6, the V gene TRBV20-1, with D perhaps TRBD2 (5 bases). Germline V CDR1 and CDR2: DFQATT, SNEGSKA (reference sequence). The V end was cut by 6 bases, the J end by 4 bases, with 10 bases between. This CDR3 region has 13 residues. CDR3 region: CSAPSGGANVLTF. The CDR3 DNA is TGCAGTGCCCCTTCGGGGGGGGCCAACGTCCTGACTTTC.

The chain combines TRBV20-1 with TRBJ2-7; 8 positions agree with TRBD1. The CDR3 length is 14 residues. Germline trimming cut 6 bases from V and 2 bases from J; bases unmatched to any gene: 9. Germline-derived CDR1 and CDR2 are DFQATT and SNEGSKA (reference sequence). The CDR3 reads CSARDRYNTYEQYV. The DNA for the CDR3 is TGCAGTGCCAGGGACAGGTACAATACCTACGAGCAGTACGTC.

Concerning this clonotype: This may be a read error: a much more frequent sequence differs by one nucleotide. The chain uses TRBV6-1 and TRBJ1-1; D is undetermined. Germline V gene sequence: CDR1 MNHNS, CDR2 SASEGT. CDR3 length: 12 amino acids. The CDR3 loop reads CTSSHGDTEAFF. As DNA, the CDR3 is TGTACCAGCAGCCATGGGGATACTGAAGCTTTCTTT.